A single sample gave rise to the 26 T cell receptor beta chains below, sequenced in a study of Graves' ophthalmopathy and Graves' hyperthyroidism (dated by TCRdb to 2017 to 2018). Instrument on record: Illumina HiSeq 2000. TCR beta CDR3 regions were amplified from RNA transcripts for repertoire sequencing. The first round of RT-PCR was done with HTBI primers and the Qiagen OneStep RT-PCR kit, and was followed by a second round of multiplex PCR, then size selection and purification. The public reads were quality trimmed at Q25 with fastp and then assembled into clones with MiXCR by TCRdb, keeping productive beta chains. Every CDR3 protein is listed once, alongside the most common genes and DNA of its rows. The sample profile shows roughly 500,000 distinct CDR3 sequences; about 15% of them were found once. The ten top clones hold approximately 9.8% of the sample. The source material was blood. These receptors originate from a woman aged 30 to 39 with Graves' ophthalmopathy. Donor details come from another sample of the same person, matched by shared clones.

The CDR3 reads CASSHHAEQYF. CDR3 in DNA: TGTGCCAGCAGTCACCACGCCGAGCAGTACTTC. The rearrangement links TRBV6-2 or TRBV6-3 to TRBJ2-7; the D is unclear. V dropped 5 bases and J dropped 6 bases, with 8 bases sitting between them. This CDR3 is 11 amino acids long. From germline, CDR1 is MNHEY and CDR2 SVGEGT.

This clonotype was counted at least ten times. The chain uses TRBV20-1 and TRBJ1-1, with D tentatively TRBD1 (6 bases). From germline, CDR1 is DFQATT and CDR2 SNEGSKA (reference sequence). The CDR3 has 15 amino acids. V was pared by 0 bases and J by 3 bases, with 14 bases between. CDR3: CSARDLRQGYTEAFF. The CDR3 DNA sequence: TGCAGTGCTAGAGATCTTCGCCAGGGGTACACTGAAGCTTTCTTT.

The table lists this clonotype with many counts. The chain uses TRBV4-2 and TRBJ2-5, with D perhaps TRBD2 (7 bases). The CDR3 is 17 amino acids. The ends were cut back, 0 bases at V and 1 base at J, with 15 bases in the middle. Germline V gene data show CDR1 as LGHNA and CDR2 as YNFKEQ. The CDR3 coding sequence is TGTGCCAGCAGCCAAGATTATGGGAGGGGGGGCCAAGAGACCCAGTACTTC. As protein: CASSQDYGRGGQETQYF.

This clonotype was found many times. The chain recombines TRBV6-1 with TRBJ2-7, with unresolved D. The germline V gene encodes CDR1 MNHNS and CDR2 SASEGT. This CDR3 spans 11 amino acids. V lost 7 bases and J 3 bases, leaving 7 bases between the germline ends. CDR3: CASIWGYEQYF. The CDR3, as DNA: TGTGCCAGCATCTGGGGCTACGAGCAGTACTTC.

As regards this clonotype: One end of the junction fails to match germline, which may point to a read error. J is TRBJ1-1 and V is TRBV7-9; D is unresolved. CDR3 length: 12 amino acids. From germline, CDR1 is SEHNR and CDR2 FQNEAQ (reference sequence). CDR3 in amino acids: CASRPPNAEAFF. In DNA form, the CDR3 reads TGTGCCTCCCGGCCGCCGAACGCTGAAGCTTTCTTT.

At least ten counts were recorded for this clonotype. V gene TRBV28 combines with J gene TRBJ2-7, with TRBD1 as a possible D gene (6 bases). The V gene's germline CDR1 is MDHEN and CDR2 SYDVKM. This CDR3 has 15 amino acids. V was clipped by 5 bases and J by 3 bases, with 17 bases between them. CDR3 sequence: CASSRQSGALYEQYF. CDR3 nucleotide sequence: TGTGCCAGCAGTAGACAGTCAGGGGCTCTCTACGAGCAGTACTTC.

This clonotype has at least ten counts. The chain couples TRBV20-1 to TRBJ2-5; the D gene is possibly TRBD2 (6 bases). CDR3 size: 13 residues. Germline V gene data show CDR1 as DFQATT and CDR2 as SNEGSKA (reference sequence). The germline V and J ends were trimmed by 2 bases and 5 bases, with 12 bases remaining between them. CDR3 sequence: CSARQLAGETQYF. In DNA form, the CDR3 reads TGCAGTGCTAGACAACTAGCCGGGGAGACCCAGTACTTC.

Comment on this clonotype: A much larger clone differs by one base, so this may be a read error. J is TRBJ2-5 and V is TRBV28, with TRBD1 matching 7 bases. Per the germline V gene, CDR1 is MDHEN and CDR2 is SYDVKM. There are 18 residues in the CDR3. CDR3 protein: CASSRRVYRGSEQETKYF. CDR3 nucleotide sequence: TGTGCCAGCAGCCGACGCGTCTACAGGGGATCGGAGCAAGAGACCAAGTACTTC.

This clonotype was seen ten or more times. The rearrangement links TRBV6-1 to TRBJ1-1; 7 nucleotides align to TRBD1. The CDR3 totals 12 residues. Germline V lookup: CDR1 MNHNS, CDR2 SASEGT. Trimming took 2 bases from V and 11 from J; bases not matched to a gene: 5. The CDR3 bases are TGTGCCAGCAGTGAAACAGGGGCCTCTGCTTTCTTT. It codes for CASSETGASAFF.

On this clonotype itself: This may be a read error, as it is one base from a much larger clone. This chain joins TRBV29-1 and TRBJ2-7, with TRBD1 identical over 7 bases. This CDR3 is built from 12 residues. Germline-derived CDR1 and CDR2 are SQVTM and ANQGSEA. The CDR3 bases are TGCAGCGTGGGACAGAGCTCCTACGAGCGGTACTTC. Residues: CSVGQSSYERYF.

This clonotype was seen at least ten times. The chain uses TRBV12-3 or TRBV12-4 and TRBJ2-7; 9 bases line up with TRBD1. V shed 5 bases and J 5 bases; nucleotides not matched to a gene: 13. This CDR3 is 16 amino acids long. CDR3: CASSLVTGQGQHEQYF. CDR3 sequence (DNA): TGTGCCAGCAGTCTCGTTACGGGACAGGGACAGCACGAGCAGTACTTC.

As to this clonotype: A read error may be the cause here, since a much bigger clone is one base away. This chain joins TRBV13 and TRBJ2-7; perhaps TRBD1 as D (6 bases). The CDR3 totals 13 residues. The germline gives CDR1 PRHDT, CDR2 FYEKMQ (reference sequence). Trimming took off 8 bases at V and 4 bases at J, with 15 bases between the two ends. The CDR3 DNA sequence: TGTGCCAGCTGCTCCGCGAGGGGGTACGAGCAGTACTTC. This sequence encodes CASCSARGYEQYF.

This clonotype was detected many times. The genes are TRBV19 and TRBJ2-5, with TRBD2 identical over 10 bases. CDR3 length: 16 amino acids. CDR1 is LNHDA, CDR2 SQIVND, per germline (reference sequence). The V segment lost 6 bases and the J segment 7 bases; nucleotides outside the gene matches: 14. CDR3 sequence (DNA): TGTGCCAGTAGCCGCAGCGGGGGGGCCGATATCGGGACCCAGTACTTC. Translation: CASSRSGGADIGTQYF.

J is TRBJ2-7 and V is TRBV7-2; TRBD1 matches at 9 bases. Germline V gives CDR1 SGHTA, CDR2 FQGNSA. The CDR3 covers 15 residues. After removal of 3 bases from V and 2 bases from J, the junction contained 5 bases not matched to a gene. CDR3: CASSFARDRAYEQYF. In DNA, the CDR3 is TGTGCCAGCAGCTTCGCCAGGGACAGGGCCTACGAGCAGTACTTC.

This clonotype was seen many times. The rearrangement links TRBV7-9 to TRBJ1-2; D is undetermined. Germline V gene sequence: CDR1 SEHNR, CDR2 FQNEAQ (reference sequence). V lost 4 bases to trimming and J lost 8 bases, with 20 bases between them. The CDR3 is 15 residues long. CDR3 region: CASSSSGNYYEGYTF. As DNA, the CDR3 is TGTGCCAGCAGCTCGAGTGGGAACTACTATGAAGGCTACACCTTC.

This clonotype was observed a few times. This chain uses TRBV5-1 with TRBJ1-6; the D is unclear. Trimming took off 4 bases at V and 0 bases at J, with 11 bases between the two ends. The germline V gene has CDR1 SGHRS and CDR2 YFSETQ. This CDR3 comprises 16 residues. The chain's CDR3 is CASSQEIRSYNSPLHF. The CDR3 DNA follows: TGCGCCAGCAGCCAGGAAATCCGCTCCTATAATTCACCCCTCCACTTT.

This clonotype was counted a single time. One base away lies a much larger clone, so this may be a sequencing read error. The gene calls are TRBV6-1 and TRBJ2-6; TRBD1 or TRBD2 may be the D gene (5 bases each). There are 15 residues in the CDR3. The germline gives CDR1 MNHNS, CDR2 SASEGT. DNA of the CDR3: TGTGCCAGCAGTGGAGGGACCTCTGGGGCCTACGTCCTGACTTTC. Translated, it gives CASSGGTSGAYVLTF.

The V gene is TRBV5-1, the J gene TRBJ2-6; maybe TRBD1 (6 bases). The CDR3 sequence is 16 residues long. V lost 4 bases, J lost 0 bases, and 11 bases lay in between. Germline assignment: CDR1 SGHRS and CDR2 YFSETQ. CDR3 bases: TGCGCCAGCAGCCTAGGACAGAGCTCTGGGGCCAACGTCCTGACTTTC. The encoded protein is CASSLGQSSGANVLTF.

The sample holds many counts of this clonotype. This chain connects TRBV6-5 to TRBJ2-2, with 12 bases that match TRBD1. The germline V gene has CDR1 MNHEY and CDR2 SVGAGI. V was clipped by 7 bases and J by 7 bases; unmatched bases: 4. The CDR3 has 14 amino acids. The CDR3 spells CASIGTGGVGELFF. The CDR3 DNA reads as TGTGCCAGCATAGGGACAGGGGGCGTCGGGGAGCTGTTTTTT.

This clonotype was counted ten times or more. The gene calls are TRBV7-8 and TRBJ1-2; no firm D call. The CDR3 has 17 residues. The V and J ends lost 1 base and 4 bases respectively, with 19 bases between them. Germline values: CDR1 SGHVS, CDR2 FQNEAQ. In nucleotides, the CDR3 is TGTGCCAGCAGCTTAGGGACCCTCCGGGCCATAGTCTATGGCTACACCTTC. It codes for CASSLGTLRAIVYGYTF.

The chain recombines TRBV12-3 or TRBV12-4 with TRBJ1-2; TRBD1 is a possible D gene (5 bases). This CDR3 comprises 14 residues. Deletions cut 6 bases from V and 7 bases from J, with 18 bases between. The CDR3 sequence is CASSVWGRELGYTF. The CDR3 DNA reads TGTGCCAGCAGCGTGTGGGGCAGGGAACTTGGCTACACCTTC.

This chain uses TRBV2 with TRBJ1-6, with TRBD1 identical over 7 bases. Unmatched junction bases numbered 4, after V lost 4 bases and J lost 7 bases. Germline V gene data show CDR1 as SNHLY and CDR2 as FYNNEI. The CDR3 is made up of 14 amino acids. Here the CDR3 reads CASSGTRGNSPLHF. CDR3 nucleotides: TGTGCCAGCAGTGGCACCAGGGGGAATTCACCCCTCCACTTT.

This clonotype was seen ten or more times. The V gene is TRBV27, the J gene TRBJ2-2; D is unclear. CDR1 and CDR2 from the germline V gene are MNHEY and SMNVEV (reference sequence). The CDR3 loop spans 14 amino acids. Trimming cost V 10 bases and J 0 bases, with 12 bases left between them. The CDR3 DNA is TGTGCCACCTCCGGCTACTCGAACACCGGGGAGCTGTTTTTT. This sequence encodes CATSGYSNTGELFF.

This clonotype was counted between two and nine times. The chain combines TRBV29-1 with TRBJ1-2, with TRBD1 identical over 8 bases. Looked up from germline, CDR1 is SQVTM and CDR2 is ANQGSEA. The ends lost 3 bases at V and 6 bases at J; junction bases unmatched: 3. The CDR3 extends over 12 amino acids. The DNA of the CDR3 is TGCAGCGTTGAGCAGGGGGCTAATGGCTACACCTTC. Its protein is CSVEQGANGYTF.

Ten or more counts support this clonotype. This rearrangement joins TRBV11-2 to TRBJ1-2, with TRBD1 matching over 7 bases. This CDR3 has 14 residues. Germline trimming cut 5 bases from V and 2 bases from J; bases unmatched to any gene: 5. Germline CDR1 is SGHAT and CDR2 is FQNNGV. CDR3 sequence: CASSKDRINYGYTF. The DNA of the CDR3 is TGTGCCAGCAGCAAGGACAGGATAAACTATGGCTACACCTTC.

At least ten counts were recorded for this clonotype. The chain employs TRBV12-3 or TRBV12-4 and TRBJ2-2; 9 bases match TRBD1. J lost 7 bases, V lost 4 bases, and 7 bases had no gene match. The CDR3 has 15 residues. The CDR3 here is CASSSGTGIGGELFF. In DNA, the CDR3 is TGTGCCAGCAGTTCGGGGACAGGGATCGGCGGGGAGCTGTTTTTT.